This T cell receptor (beta chain) originates from a study of blood T cell repertoires in COVID-19. Looking at the study overall: The study drew acute and convalescent COVID-19 samples from the United States, Italy and Spain. From T cells, B-cell-depleted T cells, or PBMCs came the material, which was cDNA or gDNA.

Per the original data handling: Amplification of reference gene primers provided the estimated nucleated cell counts. Profiled with immunoSEQ multiplex PCR; TCRdb holds only in-frame clones, not every one. V, J and clone size are taken as reported in that table, and D and trimming were inferred from the DNA itself. The sample shows a few hundred thousand clones, 89% of them seen only once. Germline V gives CDR1 MDHEN, CDR2 SYDVKM. This CDR3 region has 15 residues. V dropped 5 bases and J dropped 2 bases, with 16 bases sitting between them. The rearrangement links TRBV28 to TRBJ2-7; D may be TRBD2 (6 bases). This TCR derives from a woman aged 40 to 55 who had recovered from COVID-19. Sequenced input: peripheral blood. The CDR3 DNA reads as TGTGCCAGCAGTGCCCCGGGACTGGGACCCTACGAGCAGTACTTC. Amino acids: CASSAPGLGPYEQYF.